Sequencing of this TCR beta chain was carried out in a study of CD8 T cells in Susac syndrome. The V and J ends lost 3 bases and 8 bases, in that order; junction bases with no gene match: 9. The CDR3 is 14 residues long. Looked up from germline, CDR1 is MNHEY and CDR2 is SMNVEV (reference sequence). An amount of RNA that ranged from roughly 0.5 to 1 ug was reverse transcribed with random hexamers. MiXCR, run by TCRdb on the immunoSEQ multiplex PCR reads, gives a single entry per CDR3 protein. The sample holds 150,000 to 200,000 distinct CDR3 sequences, approximately 94% seen once. Sequencing was done on a sample of CD4+ T cells from PBMCs. The clonotype comes from a human donor with multiple sclerosis. The gene calls are TRBV27 and TRBJ1-2; the match to TRBD1 covers 7 bases. CDR3 DNA: TGTGCCAGCAGTTTCCTCCGGGACAGCTACGGCTACACCTTC. As protein: CASSFLRDSYGYTF.